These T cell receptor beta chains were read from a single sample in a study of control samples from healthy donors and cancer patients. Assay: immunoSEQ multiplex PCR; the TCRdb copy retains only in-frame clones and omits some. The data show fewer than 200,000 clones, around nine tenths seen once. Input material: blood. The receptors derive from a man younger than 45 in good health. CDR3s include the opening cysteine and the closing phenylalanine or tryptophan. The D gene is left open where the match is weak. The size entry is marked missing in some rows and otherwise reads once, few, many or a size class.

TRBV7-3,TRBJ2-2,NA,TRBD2,CASSSGGAGELFF,TGTGCCAGCAGCTCGGGGGGTGCCGGGGAGCTGTTTTTT
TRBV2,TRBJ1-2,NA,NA,CASGVTVYGYTF,TGTGCCAGCGGAGTCACGGTCTATGGCTACACCTTC
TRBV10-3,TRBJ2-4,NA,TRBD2,CAISEATSGTLAKNIQYF,TGTGCCATCAGTGAGGCGACTAGCGGGACTCTAGCCAAAAACATTCAGTACTTC
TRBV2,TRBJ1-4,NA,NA,CATQHMEREKLFF,TGTGCCACACAACACATGGAGCGGGAAAAACTGTTTTTT
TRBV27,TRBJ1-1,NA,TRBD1,CASRPTDRKNTEAFF,TGTGCCAGCAGACCTACGGACAGGAAGAACACTGAAGCTTTCTTT
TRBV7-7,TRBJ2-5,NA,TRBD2,CASRKGLADQETQYF,TGTGCCAGCAGAAAAGGACTAGCGGACCAAGAGACCCAGTACTTC
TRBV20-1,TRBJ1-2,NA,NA,CSATDKYGYTF,TGCAGTGCTACCGACAAGTATGGCTACACCTTC
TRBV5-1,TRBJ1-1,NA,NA,CASSLGTDNTEAFF,TGCGCCAGCAGCTTGGGGACAGACAACACTGAAGCTTTCTTT
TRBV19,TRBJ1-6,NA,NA,CASSITPPSNSYNSPLHF,TGTGCCAGTAGTATAACCCCCCCCAGCAACTCCTATAATTCACCCCTCCACTTT
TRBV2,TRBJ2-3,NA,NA,CASSANDPNTQYF,TGTGCCAGCAGTGCCAATGATCCAAATACGCAGTATTTT
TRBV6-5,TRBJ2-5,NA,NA,CASSYSKFSETQYF,TGTGCCAGCAGTTACTCGAAGTTCTCGGAGACCCAGTACTTC
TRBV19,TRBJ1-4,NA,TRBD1,CASSRTGGWEKLFF,TGTGCCAGTAGTAGGACAGGAGGTTGGGAAAAACTGTTTTTT
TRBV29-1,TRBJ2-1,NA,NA,CSVSSRSSYNEQFF,TGCAGCGTCTCGAGCAGGAGCTCCTACAATGAGCAGTTCTTC
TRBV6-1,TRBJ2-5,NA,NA,CASSEPVQYF,TGTGCCAGCAGTGAGCCAGTCCAGTACTTC
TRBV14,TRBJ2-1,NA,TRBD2,CASSRASGGAFEQFF,TGTGCCAGCAGCCGAGCAAGCGGGGGGGCCTTTGAGCAGTTCTTC
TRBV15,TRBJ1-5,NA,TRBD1,CATSTGQGSNQPQHF,TGTGCCACCAGCACGGGACAGGGAAGCAATCAGCCCCAGCATTTT
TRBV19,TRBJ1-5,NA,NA,CASSALGQPQHF,TGTGCCAGTAGCGCCCTGGGTCAGCCCCAGCATTTT
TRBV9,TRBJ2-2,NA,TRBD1,CASSSRGGTGSGTGELFF,TGTGCCAGCAGCTCCCGGGGAGGGACAGGGTCGGGAACCGGGGAGCTGTTTTTT
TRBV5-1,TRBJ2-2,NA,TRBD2,CASSLVLAGNTGELFF,TGCGCCAGCAGCTTGGTTCTAGCGGGTAACACCGGGGAGCTGTTTTTT
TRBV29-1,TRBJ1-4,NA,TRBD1,CSGGQGREKLFF,TGCAGCGGCGGACAGGGCCGTGAAAAACTGTTTTTT
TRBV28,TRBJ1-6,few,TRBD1,CASSLQGARSPLHF,TGTGCCAGCAGTCTACAGGGGGCGCGGTCACCCCTCCACTTT
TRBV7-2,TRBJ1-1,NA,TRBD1,CASSSRQGTEAFF,TGTGCCAGCAGCTCCCGACAGGGAACTGAAGCTTTCTTT
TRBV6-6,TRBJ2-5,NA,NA,CASSYYELTETQYF,TGTGCCAGCAGTTACTATGAACTAACGGAGACCCAGTACTTC
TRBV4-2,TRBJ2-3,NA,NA,CASSQGARGKADTQYF,TGTGCCAGCAGCCAAGGGGCAAGGGGGAAGGCAGATACGCAGTATTTT
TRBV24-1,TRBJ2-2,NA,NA,CATSDQHISGELFF,TGTGCCACCAGTGACCAACATATATCCGGGGAGCTGTTTTTT
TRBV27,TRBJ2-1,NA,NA,CASSFQGTEQFF,TGTGCCAGCAGTTTCCAGGGGACTGAGCAGTTCTTC
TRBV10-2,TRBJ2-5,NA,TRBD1,CASSEPSLGGWETQYF,TGCGCCAGCAGTGAGCCGTCATTAGGGGGCTGGGAGACCCAGTACTTC
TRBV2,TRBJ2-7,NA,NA,CASSERWKSAEQYF,TGTGCCAGCAGTGAACGGTGGAAGTCCGCCGAGCAGTACTTC
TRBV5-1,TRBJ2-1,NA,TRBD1,CASSSGQGIGEQFF,TGCGCCAGCAGCTCCGGACAGGGGATCGGTGAGCAGTTCTTC
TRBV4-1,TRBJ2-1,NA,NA,CASSRGQDGTEQFF,TGCGCCAGCAGCCGGGGCCAAGACGGGACTGAGCAGTTCTTC
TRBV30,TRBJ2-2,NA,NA,CAWSPTGTGELFF,TGTGCCTGGAGTCCCACAGGAACCGGGGAGCTGTTTTTT
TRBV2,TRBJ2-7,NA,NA,CASSQSYEQYF,TGTGCCAGTTCCCAAAGCTACGAGCAGTACTTC
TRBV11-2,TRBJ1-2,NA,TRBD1,CASSLLQGVYGYTF,TGTGCCAGCAGCTTACTCCAGGGGGTCTATGGCTACACCTTC
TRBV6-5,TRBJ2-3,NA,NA,CASSYSIQGGEDTQYF,TGTGCCAGCAGTTACTCGATTCAGGGTGGGGAAGATACGCAGTATTTT
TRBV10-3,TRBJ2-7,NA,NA,CAISESPSDYEQYF,TGTGCCATCAGTGAGTCGCCTTCAGACTACGAGCAGTACTTC
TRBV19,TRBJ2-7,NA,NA,CASADIYEQYF,TGTGCCAGTGCGGACATCTACGAGCAGTACTTC
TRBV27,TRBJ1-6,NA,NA,CASSGEGTPLHF,TGTGCCAGCAGTGGGGAGGGGACACCCCTCCACTTT
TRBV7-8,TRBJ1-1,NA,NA,CASSPSPARNTEAFF,TGTGCCAGCAGCCCCTCCCCAGCCCGAAACACTGAAGCTTTCTTT
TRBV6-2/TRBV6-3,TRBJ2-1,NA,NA,CASSSLYNEQFF,TGTGCCAGCAGCTCCCTTTACAATGAGCAGTTCTTC
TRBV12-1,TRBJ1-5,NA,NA,CASSFVAVPGQNNQPQHF,TGTGCCAGCAGCTTTGTTGCAGTTCCGGGACAGAACAATCAGCCCCAGCATTTT
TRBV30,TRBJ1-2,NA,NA,CAWSVSFPGGNYGYTF,TGTGCCTGGAGTGTATCCTTCCCGGGGGGCAACTATGGCTACACCTTC
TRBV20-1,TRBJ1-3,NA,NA,CSASTGRSGNTIYF,TGCAGTGCTAGTACCGGGAGGAGCGGAAACACCATATATTTT
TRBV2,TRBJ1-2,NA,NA,CASSAPTGYGYTF,TGTGCCAGCAGTGCCCCCACTGGCTATGGCTACACCTTC
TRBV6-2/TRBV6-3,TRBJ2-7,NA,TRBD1,CASSKRQGLVYEQYF,TGTGCCAGCAGTAAACGACAGGGGTTGGTCTACGAGCAGTACTTC
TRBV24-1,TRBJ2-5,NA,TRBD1,CATPGGETQYF,TGTGCCACCCCAGGGGGAGAGACCCAGTACTTC
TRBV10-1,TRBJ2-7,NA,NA,CASSYGTLTPYEQYF,TGCGCCAGCAGCTACGGGACCCTGACCCCCTACGAGCAGTACTTC
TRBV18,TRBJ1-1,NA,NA,CASSADRNTEAFF,TGTGCCAGCTCAGCCGACAGAAACACTGAAGCTTTCTTT
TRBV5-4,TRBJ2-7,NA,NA,CASSPGRTYEQYF,TGTGCCAGCAGCCCAGGTCGGACCTACGAGCAGTACTTC
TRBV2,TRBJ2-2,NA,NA,CASSGSRPGLRDTGELFF,TGTGCCAGCAGTGGGTCGCGGCCAGGACTCCGTGACACCGGGGAGCTGTTTTTT
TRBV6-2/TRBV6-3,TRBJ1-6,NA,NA,CASSATVWGSYNSPLHF,TGTGCCAGCAGTGCTACCGTATGGGGCTCCTATAATTCACCCCTCCACTTT
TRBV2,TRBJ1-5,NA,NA,CASSEWTRSNQPQHF,TGTGCCAGCAGTGAATGGACACGGAGCAATCAGCCCCAGCATTTT
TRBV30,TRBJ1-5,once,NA,CAWSTGPHQPQHF,TGTGCCTGGAGTACGGGACCGCATCAGCCCCAGCATTTT
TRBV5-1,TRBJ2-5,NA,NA,CASSSEVAQYF,TGCGCCAGCAGCTCGGAGGTGGCCCAGTACTTC
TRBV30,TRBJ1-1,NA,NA,CAWHAAEAFF,TGTGCCTGGCATGCGGCCGAAGCTTTCTTT